This is a list of T cell receptor beta chains from one sample in a study of metastatic and nonmetastatic thyroid tumors. TCRdb re-analyzed the PCR reads using MiXCR. The data show more than 40,000 clones, 20% to 25% seen once. The sequencing sample was made of tumor tissue. The receptor source for this set is a female donor with papillary thyroid cancer or a benign thyroid nodule (not recorded which). Some clones in this sample may be carry-over from other donors' samples. The CDR3 runs from the conserved cysteine through the conserved F or W. The D gene is left open where the match is weak. The size of a clone is reported for some rows only, either as once, few or many, or as a class for expanded clones.

d_gene	abundance	v_gene	CDR3aa
TRBD2	many	TRBV20-1	CSARATSGTDTQYF
NA	many	TRBV2	CASSELREQFF
NA	few	TRBV6-6	CASSYGSLSGYTF
NA	many	TRBV6-1	CASTSGGAGQPQHF
TRBD2	many	TRBV20-1	CSARGLAGGETQYF
NA	few	TRBV15	CATSRVHRDDETQYF
NA	many	TRBV7-2	CASSSREGGGGYTF
TRBD2	many	TRBV6-1	CASSPGTRGEQYF
NA	few	TRBV6-4	CASSDNEGRTYNEQFF
TRBD2	many	TRBV7-2	CASSLGSSGSREETQYF
NA	many	TRBV12-3/TRBV12-4	CASSMGGNTIYF
TRBD2	NA	TRBV5-1	CASSETSGADTQYF
NA	few	TRBV2	CASSPIPGASSYEQYF
TRBD1	many	TRBV27	CASSAGTGNQPQHF
NA	few	TRBV24-1	CATSDLAVTGELFF
TRBD1	NA	TRBV12-3/TRBV12-4	CASSVDITGGSYNSPLHF
NA	NA	TRBV20-1	CSSRRQRDSPLHF
NA	NA	TRBV27	CASIWTAATESFF
TRBD2	NA	TRBV11-2	CASSLGREGADTQYF
NA	NA	TRBV14	CASSSVETNTGELFF
NA	NA	TRBV28	CASRGTFTGSYEQYF
NA	many	TRBV29-1	CSVKDWNTGELFF
NA	many	TRBV27	CASSYNTVGELFF
NA	NA	TRBV5-1	CASSLPKIRQDLTYEQYF
NA	NA	TRBV12-3/TRBV12-4	CASSTWTTEAFF